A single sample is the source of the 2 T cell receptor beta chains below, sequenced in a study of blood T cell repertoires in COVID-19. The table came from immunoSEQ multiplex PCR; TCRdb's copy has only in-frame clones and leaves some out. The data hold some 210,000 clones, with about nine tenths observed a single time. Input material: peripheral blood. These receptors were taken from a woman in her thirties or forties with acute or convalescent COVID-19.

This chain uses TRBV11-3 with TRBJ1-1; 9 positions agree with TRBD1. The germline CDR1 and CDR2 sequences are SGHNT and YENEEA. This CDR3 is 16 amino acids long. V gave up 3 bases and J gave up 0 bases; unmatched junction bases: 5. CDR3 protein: CASSLRTGAVNTEAFF. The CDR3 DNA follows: TGTGCCAGCAGCTTGAGGACAGGGGCCGTGAACACTGAAGCTTTCTTT.

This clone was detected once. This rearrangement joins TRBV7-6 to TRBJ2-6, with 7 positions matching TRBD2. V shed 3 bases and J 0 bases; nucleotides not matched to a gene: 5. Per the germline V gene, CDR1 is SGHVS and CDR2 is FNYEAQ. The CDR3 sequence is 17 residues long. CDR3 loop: CASSFDPGGSGANVLTF. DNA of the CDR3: TGTGCCAGCAGCTTCGATCCGGGGGGCTCTGGGGCCAACGTCCTGACTTTC. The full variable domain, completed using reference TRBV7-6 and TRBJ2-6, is GAGVSQSPRYKVTKRGQDVALRCDPISGHVSLYWYRQALGQGPEFLTYFNYEAQQDKSGLPNDRFSAERPEGSISTLTIQRTEQRDSAMYRCASSFDPGGSGANVLTFGAGSRLTVL.